This T cell receptor (beta chain) was recorded in a study of blood T cell repertoires in COVID-19. The overall study: Researchers got acute and convalescent COVID-19 samples from the United States, Italy and Spain. T cells, B-cell-depleted T cells, or PBMCs supplied cDNA or gDNA.

The authors' processing: Scientists estimated how many nucleated cells there were by amplifying reference gene primers. Data came from immunoSEQ multiplex PCR; TCRdb stores just in-frame clones and leaves some out. That table is the source of V, J and clone size, and D and trimming were worked out from the DNA. The sample has around 190,000 clones; about three quarters are singletons. The V gene end was trimmed by 8 bases and the J gene end by 4 bases; junction bases not matched to a gene: 9. This CDR3 has 14 amino acids. In germline, CDR1 is SGHTA, CDR2 FQGNSA. Sequenced sample: peripheral blood. This chain links TRBV7-2 with TRBJ1-1; 8 bases line up with TRBD1. This sequence was found in a woman between 45 and 65 years old with active or convalescent COVID-19. CDR3 nucleotide sequence: TGTGCCAGCCGCATCACAGGGGGTAGCACTGAAGCTTTCTTT. Translation: CASRITGGSTEAFF.